These 7 T cell receptor beta chains were sequenced from one sample in a study of tumor-infiltrating lymphocytes in primary liver carcinoma. Investigators took RNA and DNA out together from about 19-30 mg of unsorted bulk tissue. Constant-region priming of around 500 ng total RNA yielded TCR beta cDNA. Researchers made the TCR beta libraries by running three nested multiplex PCR rounds with slightly modified ARM-PCR. The two initial PCR rounds, approximately 10 cycles each, used TRBV1-TRBV30 forward and C-beta reverse primers. TCRdb re-called the multiplex PCR reads with MiXCR, one entry per CDR3 protein. The data contain about 43,000 distinct CDR3 sequences, around 66% of them singletons. The specimen was liver tumor tissue from sampling region 2. Subset given: tumor region T2, inferior pole. These receptors all stem from a man aged 40-49 years with primary liver carcinoma and hepatitis B virus infection.

Concerning this clonotype: The junction and the germline gene differ at one end; a read error may be behind it. CDR3 in amino acids: CVSTQGGTYTEAFF. The CDR3 DNA sequence: TGCGTCAGCACCCAAGGGGGCACATATACTGAAGCTTTCTTT. This rearrangement joins TRBV5-1 to TRBJ1-1; TRBD1 aligns across 7 bases. Germline values: CDR1 SGHRS, CDR2 YFSETQ. The CDR3 totals 14 residues.

Comments on this clonotype: The conserved closing phenylalanine or tryptophan is absent in this CDR3, likely reflecting a read error. The limits of the CDR3 on the DNA are not certain, so only TCRdb's listed CDR3 is given. The CDR3 loop is CASSLYRSAGGSYNEKFL. The rearrangement links TRBV11-1 to TRBJ2-1; no DNA check was done on the table's D call, TRBD2. Germline CDR1 and CDR2: SGHAT and FQDESV (reference sequence). The CDR3 sequence runs 18 residues, both termini included.

The V and J genes are TRBV11-3 and TRBJ2-3; weak D call: TRBD1 (5 bases). The CDR3 covers 15 residues. Per the germline V gene, CDR1 is SGHNT and CDR2 is YENEEA. For the CDR3, the DNA is TGTGTCATCAGTTTAGGGGTAGGGGACACAGATACGCAGTATTTT. It yields the protein CVISLGVGDTDTQYF.

The chain joins TRBV6-6 to TRBJ2-7; 7 nucleotides line up with TRBD2. The trim removed 4 bases at V and 9 bases at J, leaving 9 bases unmatched. Germline assignment: CDR1 MNHNY and CDR2 SVGAGI (reference sequence). The CDR3 is made up of 13 amino acids. The CDR3: CASSFQRDYMQYF. The CDR3 region has the DNA TGTGCCAGCAGTTTTCAGCGGGACTACATGCAGTACTTC.

Of note for this clonotype: One end of the junction is discordant with germline, which a read error may explain. This chain connects TRBV11-2 to TRBJ1-5; a weak D match, TRBD1 (5 bases). CDR1 is SGHAT and CDR2 is FQNNGV in the germline V gene. The CDR3 is made up of 16 amino acids. DNA for the CDR3: TGTGCCGGCAGCTCAGGAGACACAGGTTGGGCTCAGCCCCAGCATTTT. Residues: CAGSSGDTGWAQPQHF. Variable domain in full (rest from reference TRBV11-2 and TRBJ1-5): EAGVAQSPRYKIIEKRQSVAFWCNPISGHATLYWYQQILGQGPKLLIQFQNNGVVDDSQLPKDRFSAERLKGVDSTLKIQPAKLEDSAVYLCAGSSGDTGWAQPQHFGDGTRLSIL.

The table lists this clonotype with a few counts. Because it lacks the conserved phenylalanine or tryptophan at the end, this CDR3 is likely a read error. Because the CDR3's place on the DNA is in doubt, the DNA is left out and the CDR3 is given as listed by TCRdb. The CDR3 reads CASSSTRGRHYSYIL. The chain couples TRBV11-3 to TRBJ1-2; the tabulated D call, TRBD1, remains unverified against the DNA. The CDR3 spans 15 amino acids, including both terminal residues. Germline CDR1 is SGHNT and CDR2 is YENEEA.

Comments on this clonotype: The germline gene is not matched at one end of the junction; a read error may be the cause. The chain combines TRBV11-2 with TRBJ1-5; TRBD1 agrees at 7 bases. Germline loops: CDR1 SGHAT, CDR2 FQNNGV. The CDR3 is made up of 13 amino acids. CDR3 residues: CTSSLGTDQLQHF. The CDR3 DNA reads TGTACCAGCAGCTTAGGGACAGATCAGCTCCAGCATTTT.